This TCR beta chain was observed in a study of T-cell memory formation after mild COVID-19. Whole-study findings and limits: Pre-infection memory carried some responding clones, suggesting that cross-reactive memory joined.

This clonotype was counted only a few times. Its antigen is not known. The germline V and J ends were trimmed by 4 bases and 6 bases, with 13 bases remaining between them. This CDR3 comprises 13 residues. Germline CDR1 and CDR2: SNHLY and FYNNEI. One entry per CDR3 protein results from TCRdb running MiXCR on the 5' RACE reads. The table records more than 300,000 distinct CDR3 sequences, approximately 14% of them present only once. Sequenced sample: PBMCs or a T cell subset sorted from them (not recorded which). This sequence originates from a man younger than 35 who had mild COVID-19 (a few samples of this study predate the infection). Cell type and time point are not known. This sequence joins TRBV2 and TRBJ2-7; weak D call: TRBD1 (5 bases). The DNA for the CDR3 is TGTGCCAGCAGTGTGCAACTCAGGGCCGAGCAGTACTTC. Its protein is CASSVQLRAEQYF.